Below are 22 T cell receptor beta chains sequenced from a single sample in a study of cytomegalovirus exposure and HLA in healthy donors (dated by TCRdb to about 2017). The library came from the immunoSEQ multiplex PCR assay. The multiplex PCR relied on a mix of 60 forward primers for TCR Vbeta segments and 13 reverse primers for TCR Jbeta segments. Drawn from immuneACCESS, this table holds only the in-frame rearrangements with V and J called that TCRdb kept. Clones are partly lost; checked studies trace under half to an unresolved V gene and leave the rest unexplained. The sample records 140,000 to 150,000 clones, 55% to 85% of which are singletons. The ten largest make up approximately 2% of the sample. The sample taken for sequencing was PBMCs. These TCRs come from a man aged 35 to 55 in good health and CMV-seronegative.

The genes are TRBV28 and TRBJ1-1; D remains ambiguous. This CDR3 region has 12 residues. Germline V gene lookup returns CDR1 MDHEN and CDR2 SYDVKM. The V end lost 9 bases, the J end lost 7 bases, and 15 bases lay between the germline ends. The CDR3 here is CASHGPEVEAFF. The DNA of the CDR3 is TGTGCCAGTCATGGGCCAGAAGTTGAAGCTTTCTTT.

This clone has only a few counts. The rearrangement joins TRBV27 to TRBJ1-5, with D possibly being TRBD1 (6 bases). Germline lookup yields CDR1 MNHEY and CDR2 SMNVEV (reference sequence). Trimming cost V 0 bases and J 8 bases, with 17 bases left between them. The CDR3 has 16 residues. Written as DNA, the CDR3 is TGTGCCAGCAGTTTATCGATAGGGGGGGCCGGTGAGCCCCAGCATTTT. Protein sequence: CASSLSIGGAGEPQHF.

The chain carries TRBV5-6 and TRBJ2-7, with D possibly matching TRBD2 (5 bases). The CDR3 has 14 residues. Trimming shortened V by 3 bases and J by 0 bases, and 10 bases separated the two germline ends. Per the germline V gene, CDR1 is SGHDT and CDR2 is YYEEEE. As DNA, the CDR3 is TGTGCCAGCAGCTCCCGACTAAGCTCCTACGAGCAGTACTTC. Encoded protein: CASSSRLSSYEQYF.

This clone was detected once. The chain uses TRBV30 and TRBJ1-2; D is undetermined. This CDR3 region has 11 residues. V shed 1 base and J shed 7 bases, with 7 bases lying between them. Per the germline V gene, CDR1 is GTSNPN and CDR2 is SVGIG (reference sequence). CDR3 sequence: CAWSGGSGYTF. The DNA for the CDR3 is TGTGCCTGGAGTGGCGGCAGTGGCTACACCTTC.

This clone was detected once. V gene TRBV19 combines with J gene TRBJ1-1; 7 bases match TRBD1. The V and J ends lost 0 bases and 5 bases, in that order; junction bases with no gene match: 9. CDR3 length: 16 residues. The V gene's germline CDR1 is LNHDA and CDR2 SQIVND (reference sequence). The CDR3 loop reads CASSIDWRGRRTEAFF. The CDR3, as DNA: TGTGCCAGTAGTATAGATTGGAGGGGGCGTCGGACTGAAGCTTTCTTT.

In DNA, the CDR3 is TGTGCCAGCAGCTTATCGTCTTCCGAAGCTTTCTTT. Amino acid sequence: CASSLSSSEAFF. The chain employs TRBV5-4 and TRBJ1-1, with D unresolved. Germline values: CDR1 SGHNT, CDR2 YYREEE (reference sequence). The CDR3 is 12 amino acids. The V and J ends lost 2 bases and 8 bases respectively, with 10 bases between them.

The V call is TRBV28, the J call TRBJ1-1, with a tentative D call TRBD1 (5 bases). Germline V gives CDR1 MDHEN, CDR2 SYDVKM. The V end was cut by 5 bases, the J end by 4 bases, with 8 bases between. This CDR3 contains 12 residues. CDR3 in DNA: TGTGCCAGCAGTCGGGGGGGCACTGAAGCTTTCTTT. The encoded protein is CASSRGGTEAFF.

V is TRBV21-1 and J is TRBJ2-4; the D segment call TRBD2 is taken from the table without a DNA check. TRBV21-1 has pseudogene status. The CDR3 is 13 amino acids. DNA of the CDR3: TGTGCCAGCAGCCGGGGGGAGTCTAACATTCAGTACTTC. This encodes CASSRGESNIQYF.

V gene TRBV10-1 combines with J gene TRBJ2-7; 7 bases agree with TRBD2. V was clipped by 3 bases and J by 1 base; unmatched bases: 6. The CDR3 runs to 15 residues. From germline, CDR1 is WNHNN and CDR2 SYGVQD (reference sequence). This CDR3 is CASSERGSSSYEQYF. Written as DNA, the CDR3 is TGCGCCAGCAGTGAACGCGGGAGTTCGTCCTACGAGCAGTACTTC.

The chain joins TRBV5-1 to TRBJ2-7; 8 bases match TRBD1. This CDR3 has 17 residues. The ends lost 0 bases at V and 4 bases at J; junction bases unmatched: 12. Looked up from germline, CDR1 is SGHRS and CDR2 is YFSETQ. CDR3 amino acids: CASSLGRNGQGNYEQYF. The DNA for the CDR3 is TGCGCCAGCAGCTTGGGTAGGAACGGACAGGGCAATTACGAGCAGTACTTC.

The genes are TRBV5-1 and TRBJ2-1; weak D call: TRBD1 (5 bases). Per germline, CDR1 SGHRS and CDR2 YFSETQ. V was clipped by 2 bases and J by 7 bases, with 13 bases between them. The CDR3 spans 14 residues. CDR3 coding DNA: TGCGCCAGCAGCTTACCCGCAGGGCGAAATGAGCAGTTCTTC. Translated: CASSLPAGRNEQFF.

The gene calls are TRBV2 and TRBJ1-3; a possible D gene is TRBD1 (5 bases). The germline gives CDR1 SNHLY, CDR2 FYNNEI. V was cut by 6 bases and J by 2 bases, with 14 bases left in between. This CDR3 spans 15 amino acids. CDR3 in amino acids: CASRDSHLAGNTIYF. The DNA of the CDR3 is TGTGCCAGCAGAGACAGCCACCTCGCTGGAAACACCATATATTTT.

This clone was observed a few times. CDR3 sequence (DNA): TGCGCCAGCAGCATACCGACTAGCAGATCCTACGAGCAGTACTTC. This codes for CASSIPTSRSYEQYF. The V and J genes are TRBV5-1 and TRBJ2-7; 7 bases agree with TRBD2. The CDR3 loop spans 15 amino acids. Germline V gene lookup returns CDR1 SGHRS and CDR2 YFSETQ. Trimming removed 4 bases from V and 1 base from J; junction bases left unmatched: 8.

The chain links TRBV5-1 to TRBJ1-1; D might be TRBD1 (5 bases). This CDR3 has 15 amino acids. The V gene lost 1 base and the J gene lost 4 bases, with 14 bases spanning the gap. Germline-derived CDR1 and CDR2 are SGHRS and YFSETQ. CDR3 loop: CASSLWGGKGTEAFF. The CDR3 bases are TGCGCCAGCAGCTTGTGGGGGGGGAAGGGCACTGAAGCTTTCTTT.

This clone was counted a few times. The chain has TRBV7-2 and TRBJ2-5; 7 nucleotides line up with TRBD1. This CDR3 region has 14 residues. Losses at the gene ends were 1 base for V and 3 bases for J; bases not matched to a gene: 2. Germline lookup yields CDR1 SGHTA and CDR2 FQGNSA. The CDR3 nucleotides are TGTGCCAGCAGCTTAGTTGGGACAGAAGAGACCCAGTACTTC. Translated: CASSLVGTEETQYF.

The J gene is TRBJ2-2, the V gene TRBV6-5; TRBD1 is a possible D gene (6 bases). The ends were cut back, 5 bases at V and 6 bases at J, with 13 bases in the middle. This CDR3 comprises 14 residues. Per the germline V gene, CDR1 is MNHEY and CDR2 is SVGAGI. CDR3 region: CASSRGQSAGELFF. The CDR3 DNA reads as TGTGCCAGCAGTAGAGGACAGTCGGCCGGGGAGCTGTTTTTT.

The CDR3 DNA reads TGTGCCAGCAGCGTAGAATCGGGAGGGACCTACGAGCAGTACTTC. It translates to CASSVESGGTYEQYF. This rearrangement joins TRBV9 to TRBJ2-7, with 8 nucleotides matching TRBD2. Germline assignment: CDR1 SGDLS and CDR2 YYNGEE. After removal of 0 bases from V and 2 bases from J, the junction contained 4 bases not matched to a gene. CDR3 length equals 15 residues.

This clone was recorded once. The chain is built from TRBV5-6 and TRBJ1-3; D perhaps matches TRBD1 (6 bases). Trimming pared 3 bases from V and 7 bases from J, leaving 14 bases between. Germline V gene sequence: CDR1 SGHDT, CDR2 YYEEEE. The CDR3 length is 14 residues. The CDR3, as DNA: TGTGCCAGCAGCTGGGGGACACGGGTCAACACCATATATTTT. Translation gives CASSWGTRVNTIYF.

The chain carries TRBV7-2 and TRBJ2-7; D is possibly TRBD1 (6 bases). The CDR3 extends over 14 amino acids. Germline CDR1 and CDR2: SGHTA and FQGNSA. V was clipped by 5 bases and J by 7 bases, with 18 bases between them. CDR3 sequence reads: CASSGRDNAFEQYF. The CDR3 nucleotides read TGTGCCAGCAGCGGCCGGGACAATGCGTTTGAGCAGTACTTC.

CDR3 sequence reads: CASSGRDGSPSGNTIYF. CDR3 coding DNA: TGTGCCAGCAGCGGTCGGGATGGGTCTCCCTCTGGAAACACCATATATTTT. The rearrangement joins TRBV9 to TRBJ1-3; D gene unclear. CDR3 length equals 17 residues. Germline CDR1 reads SGDLS; CDR2 reads YYNGEE. V was pared by 3 bases and J by 0 bases, with 16 bases between.

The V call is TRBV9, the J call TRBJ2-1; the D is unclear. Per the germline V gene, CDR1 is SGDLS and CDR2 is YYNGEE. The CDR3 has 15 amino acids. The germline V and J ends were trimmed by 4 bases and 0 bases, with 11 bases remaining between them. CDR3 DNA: TGTGCCAGCAGCCCCCGACTGGGCTCCTACAATGAGCAGTTCTTC. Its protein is CASSPRLGSYNEQFF.

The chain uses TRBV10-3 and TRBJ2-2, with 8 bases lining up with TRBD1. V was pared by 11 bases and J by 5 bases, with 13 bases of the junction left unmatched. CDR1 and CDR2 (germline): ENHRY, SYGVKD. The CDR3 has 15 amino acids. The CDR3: CAVTKDREGTGELFF. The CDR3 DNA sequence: TGTGCCGTCACTAAGGACAGGGAAGGAACCGGGGAGCTGTTTTTT.